These T cell receptor beta chains were read from a single sample in a study of early T cells in non-severe SARS-CoV-2 infection. In TCRdb, the 5' RACE reads were re-called with MiXCR into one record per CDR3 protein. This repertoire shows approximately 28,000 distinct CDR3 sequences, 5% to 6.5% found once; its top ten account for around 30%. Material: whole blood, obtained at baseline. These receptors came from an adult who was a healthcare worker with PCR-confirmed SARS-CoV-2 infection or an uninfected control (not recorded which). CDR3s include the opening cysteine and the closing phenylalanine or tryptophan. The D gene is left open where the match is weak. Expanded clones get a size class; other rows say once, few or many, or leave the size out.

D,V,size,J,length,CDR3,DNA
TRBD2,TRBV5-1,-,TRBJ2-7,16,CASSAWTSRSSYEQYF,TGCGCCAGCAGCGCCTGGACTAGCCGGAGCTCCTACGAGCAGTACTTC
-,TRBV9,many,TRBJ2-1,16,CASSVGNSGAYNEQFF,TGTGCCAGCAGCGTCGGCAACTCAGGGGCATACAATGAGCAGTTCTTC
-,TRBV12-3/TRBV12-4,many,TRBJ2-7,13,CASILTGFSEQYF,TGTGCCAGCATCCTTACAGGGTTCAGCGAGCAGTACTTC
-,TRBV20-1,few,TRBJ1-1,13,CSASPGANTEAFF,TGCAGTGCTAGCCCCGGGGCGAACACTGAAGCTTTCTTT
-,TRBV24-1,many,TRBJ2-1,16,CATSDFPNSAYNEQFF,TGTGCCACCAGTGATTTCCCTAACTCGGCCTACAATGAGCAGTTCTTC
-,TRBV7-2,many,TRBJ2-3,16,CASSLARMRGGDTQYF,TGTGCCAGCAGCTTAGCGCGGATGCGGGGTGGAGATACGCAGTATTTT
-,TRBV27,-,TRBJ1-2,14,CASSISGANYGYTF,TGTGCCAGCAGTATCTCAGGGGCTAACTATGGCTACACCTTC
-,TRBV6-5,many,TRBJ1-6,14,CASSYGAGNSPLHF,TGTGCCAGCAGTTATGGAGCAGGCAATTCACCCCTCCACTTT
TRBD1,TRBV20-1,many,TRBJ1-5,13,CSANRGVEQPQHF,TGCAGTGCTAACAGGGGGGTTGAACAGCCCCAGCATTTT
TRBD2,TRBV4-3,once,TRBJ2-1,15,CASSPYSGGGDEQFF,TGCGCCAGCAGCCCGTATAGCGGGGGAGGCGATGAGCAGTTCTTC
TRBD1,TRBV7-2,many,TRBJ2-3,15,CASSLLGQGRDTQYF,TGTGCCAGCAGCTTACTGGGACAGGGTAGAGATACGCAGTATTTT
TRBD2,TRBV4-2,medium-sized,TRBJ2-1,18,CASSQDEPSGRMHNEQFF,TGTGCCAGCAGCCAAGATGAGCCTAGCGGGAGGATGCACAATGAGCAGTTCTTC
TRBD2,TRBV5-1,-,TRBJ2-3,16,CASRPLAGNPTDTQYF,TGCGCCAGCAGGCCACTAGCGGGGAATCCCACAGATACGCAGTATTTT
-,TRBV7-2,many,TRBJ2-7,13,CASSRDRNYEQYF,TGTGCCAGCAGCCGCGACAGGAACTACGAGCAGTACTTC
TRBD1,TRBV5-6,many,TRBJ2-3,15,CASSSRTGSTDTQYF,TGTGCCAGCAGCTCACGGACAGGAAGCACAGATACGCAGTATTTT
TRBD2,TRBV11-2,many,TRBJ2-7,15,CASSTRLAGGLEQYF,TGTGCCAGCAGCACCCGACTAGCGGGAGGTCTCGAGCAGTACTTC
-,TRBV21-1,many,TRBJ2-7,13,CASDGTGVNEQYF,TGTGCCAGCGACGGGACAGGGGTCAACGAGCAGTACTTC
-,TRBV6-1,few,TRBJ2-1,11,CASRLLSEQFF,TGTGCCAGCAGACTTCTGAGTGAGCAGTTCTTC
-,TRBV27,many,TRBJ1-1,15,CASSLSGGSNTEAFF,TGTGCCAGCAGTTTATCAGGAGGCTCGAACACTGAAGCCTTCTTT
TRBD1,TRBV7-9,-,TRBJ1-5,16,CASSSGQGVSNQPQHF,TGTGCCAGCAGCTCAGGACAGGGGGTAAGCAATCAGCCCCAGCATTTT
-,TRBV5-4,many,TRBJ2-7,14,CASSQFSRGYEQYF,TGTGCCAGCAGCCAGTTTTCGCGGGGTTACGAGCAGTACTTC
-,TRBV9,many,TRBJ2-2,12,CASTGNTGELFF,TGTGCCAGCACAGGGAATACCGGGGAGCTGTTTTTT
-,TRBV6-2/TRBV6-3,few,TRBJ2-2,13,CASSPIRAGELFF,TGTGCCAGCAGCCCGATAAGAGCCGGGGAGCTGTTTTTT
-,TRBV7-3,many,TRBJ1-1,13,CASSMDRPSPTFF,TGTGCCAGCAGCATGGACAGACCCTCACCCACTTTCTTT
TRBD1,TRBV6-1,many,TRBJ2-1,15,CASSEDDRVTDEQFF,TGTGCCAGCAGTGAAGATGACAGGGTTACGGATGAGCAGTTCTTC
TRBD1,TRBV27,many,TRBJ1-1,18,CASSLGGDRRVGHTEAFF,TGTGCCAGCAGTTTAGGTGGGGACAGGCGGGTAGGGCACACTGAAGCTTTCTTT
-,TRBV19,many,TRBJ2-1,13,CASSISRYNEQFF,TGTGCCAGTAGTATATCCCGGTACAATGAGCAGTTCTTC
TRBD1,TRBV10-3,many,TRBJ1-4,12,CAIGQGGEKLFF,TGTGCCATAGGACAGGGCGGCGAAAAACTGTTTTTT
-,TRBV5-1,many,TRBJ2-5,13,CASSLPGAETQYF,TGCGCCAGCAGCTTGCCGGGAGCAGAGACCCAGTACTTC
TRBD2,TRBV4-1,many,TRBJ2-5,17,CASSQVLAGVDQETQYF,TGCGCCAGCAGCCAAGTTCTAGCGGGAGTTGACCAAGAGACCCAGTACTTC
TRBD1,TRBV7-3,-,TRBJ2-1,14,CASSLGQAWNEQFF,TGTGCCAGCAGCCTTGGACAGGCTTGGAATGAGCAGTTCTTC
-,TRBV12-3/TRBV12-4,many,TRBJ2-7,14,CASSFASHSYEQYF,TGTGCCAGCAGTTTTGCCAGCCACTCCTACGAGCAGTACTTC
-,TRBV6-2/TRBV6-3,-,TRBJ2-3,13,CATRDPGTDTQYF,TGTGCCACCCGGGACCCTGGGACAGATACGCAGTATTTT
-,TRBV11-2,many,TRBJ2-1,16,CASSLDRREGYNEQFF,TGTGCCAGCAGCTTAGATCGACGAGAGGGTTATAATGAGCAGTTCTTC
TRBD2,TRBV9,few,TRBJ2-1,16,CASSVVSGGPLGEQFF,TGTGCCAGCAGCGTAGTTAGCGGGGGACCTCTAGGGGAGCAGTTCTTC
-,TRBV6-6,many,TRBJ1-1,14,CASSYFRRDTEAFF,TGTGCCAGCAGTTACTTTAGGCGGGACACTGAAGCTTTCTTT
-,TRBV10-3,many,TRBJ1-1,12,CAISEGRGKAFF,TGTGCCATCAGTGAGGGGAGGGGGAAAGCTTTCTTT
TRBD1,TRBV7-9,few,TRBJ1-4,13,CASSSSGTGKLFF,TGTGCCAGCAGCTCCTCCGGGACAGGGAAACTGTTTTTT
-,TRBV6-6,many,TRBJ1-6,13,CASSTGTNSPLHF,TGTGCCAGCAGTACGGGTACGAATTCACCCCTCCACTTT
TRBD1,TRBV5-4,-,TRBJ2-7,14,CASSLLDRGGEQYF,TGTGCCAGCAGCTTATTGGACAGGGGCGGCGAGCAGTACTTC
TRBD2,TRBV20-1,many,TRBJ2-1,18,CSASSSGGAVVGYNEQFF,TGCAGTGCTAGTTCTAGCGGGGGGGCCGTTGTGGGCTACAATGAGCAGTTCTTC
TRBD2,TRBV6-5,medium-sized,TRBJ2-1,16,CASSYSGGGTYNEQFF,TGTGCCAGCAGTTACTCTGGCGGGGGGACTTACAATGAGCAGTTCTTC